This T cell receptor (beta chain) stems from a study of T-cell memory formation after mild COVID-19 (dated by TCRdb to the early 2020s). Regarding the complete study: TCR sequence clusters from the two donors were found to be largely donor specific. Longitudinal TCRalpha and TCRbeta repertoire sequencing tracked T-cell clones expanding and contracting after mild COVID-19 in a couple of donors. The cohort comprised two young, previously healthy adult volunteers, one female and one male.

The paper's findings and limits, for the study overall: Balanced CD4/CD8 phenotypes were observed for clones contracting from day 15 to 85, whereas a bias towards CD4+ was observed for a second wave of clones expanding from day 15 to 37. Some responding clones were detected in pre-infection memory, which suggested that pre-existing cross-reactive memory T cells had joined the SARS-CoV-2 response. SARS-CoV-2 specificity of the second-wave clones peaking on day 37 was not confirmed. Contracting CD4+ clones were located mainly in the CM and EM memory subsets, whereas CD8+ clones were found to be enriched in EMRA. The study included only a couple of mild cases, and larger cohorts that include severe cases with pre-infection samples were judged to be necessary.

Ficoll-Paque density gradient centrifugation was used to isolate PBMCs. The sequencing machine was an Illumina NovaSeq 6000. Using 5'RACE with constant-segment primers, TCRalpha and TCRbeta cDNA libraries were constructed, with sample barcodes and unique molecular identifiers added in the process. RNA was extracted from every sample with Trizol reagent. Libraries were amplified in two PCR steps, with a second sample barcode and Illumina TruSeq adapters added in the second step. Libraries were sequenced on an Illumina NovaSeq with 2 x 150 bp paired-end reads. The original pipeline was this. The reads were demultiplexed and collapsed into UMI-guided consensus sequences using migec v1.2.7. Using mixcr v2.1.11, UMI consensuses were aligned to TRA and TRB V and J templates and then assembled into clonotypes. Expanded or contracted clonotypes were those called significant by both edgeR and NoisET, with noise models trained on biological replicates. For edgeR calls, the cutoffs were a false discovery rate-adjusted p below 0.01 and a log2 fold-change threshold of 1. As an exploratory analysis of dynamics, max-normalized trajectories of the 1000 most abundant clonotypes were examined by PCA with hierarchical clustering. Separately sequenced CD4+ and CD8+ repertoires were used to assign the CD4 or CD8 phenotype of responding clones. TCRdb ran its own pipeline on the public reads, namely fastp trimming at Q25 and MiXCR clone calling, and kept in-frame beta chains. Here each entry gathers all rows of one CDR3 protein and keeps the most common genes and DNA. The V and J calls here are based on TCRdb, not the publication. This sample is represented by around 30,000 distinct CDR3 sequences; more than 10% of them were singletons. The ten largest clones take up roughly 15% of the sample.

CDR1 and CDR2 were assigned from the germline V gene (reference sequence) as SEHNR and FQNEAQ. The CDR3 holds 13 amino acids from the cysteine to the phenylalanine. The sequence is cut down to CDR3 DNA, 39 bases in frame from base 1. The trim is 0 bases for V and 13 bases for J, with a gap of 16 bases between the germline ends. At least ten counts were recorded for this clonotype. Which antigen it targets is not known. One base away there is no much larger clone; base qualities are not given. The V and J segments used are TRBV7-9 and TRBJ2-7, with the D segment identity uncertain. The sequence came from an adult woman who had mild COVID-19 (a few samples of this study predate the infection). The sample titles of this study are shuffled in the database, so cell type and time point are left out; the donor was told from shared clones. The sequencing input was PBMCs or a T cell subset sorted from them (not recorded which). The CDR3 protein: CASSLAGGPLYYF. The nucleotide sequence is TGTGCCAGCAGCTTAGCTGGCGGCCCCCTGTATTACTTC.